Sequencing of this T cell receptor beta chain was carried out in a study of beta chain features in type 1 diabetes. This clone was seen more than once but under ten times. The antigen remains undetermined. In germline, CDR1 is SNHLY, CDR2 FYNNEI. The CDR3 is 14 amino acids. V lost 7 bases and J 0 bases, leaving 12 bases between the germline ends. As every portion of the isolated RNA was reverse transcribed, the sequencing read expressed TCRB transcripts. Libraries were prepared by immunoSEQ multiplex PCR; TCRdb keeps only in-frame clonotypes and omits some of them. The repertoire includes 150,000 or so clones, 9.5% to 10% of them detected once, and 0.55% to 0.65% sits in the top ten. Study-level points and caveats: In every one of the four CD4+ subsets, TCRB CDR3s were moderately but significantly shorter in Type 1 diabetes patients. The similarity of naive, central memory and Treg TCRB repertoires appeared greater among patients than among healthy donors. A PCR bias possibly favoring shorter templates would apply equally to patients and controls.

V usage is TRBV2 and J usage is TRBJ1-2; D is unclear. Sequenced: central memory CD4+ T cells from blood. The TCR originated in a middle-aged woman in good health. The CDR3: CASKAGIANYGYTF. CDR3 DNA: TGTGCCAGCAAGGCGGGGATAGCTAACTATGGCTACACCTTC.